The rows below give T cell receptor beta chains drawn from one sample of a study of lymphopenia after photon versus proton radiotherapy. TCRdb's copy holds only in-frame clones and misses some; the assay was immunoSEQ multiplex PCR. The data hold approximately 160,000 clones, with approximately 90% observed a single time. The source was peripheral blood, collected from a patient treated with photon-based radiotherapy. The receptor set was obtained from a man in his fifties or sixties with gastric cancer. Both conserved end residues are part of each CDR3. The D gene is left open where the match is weak. Clone size is shown for a subset of rows, as once, few, many or a class of expanded clone.

TRBV7-3	NA	TRBD2	TRBJ2-1	TGTGCCAGCAGCTTAGCAGCGGGAGAGCAGTTCTTC	CASSLAAGEQFF
TRBV19	NA	NA	TRBJ2-5	TGTGCCAGTAGTACCCTCCACCGGGAAGAAGAGACCCAGTACTTC	CASSTLHREEETQYF
TRBV28	once	NA	TRBJ2-7	TGTGCCAGCAGAGCAGGGGTCTACGAGCAGTACTTC	CASRAGVYEQYF
TRBV19	once	NA	TRBJ1-1	TGTGCCAGTACCCATACGGGCCTCACAGGAAACACTGAAGCTTTCTTT	CASTHTGLTGNTEAFF
TRBV5-1	NA	TRBD2	TRBJ2-7	TGCGCCAGCAGCTTGGTAGCGGGAGAAGGCGAGCAGTACTTC	CASSLVAGEGEQYF
TRBV7-2	NA	TRBD2	TRBJ2-5	TGTGCCAGCAGCTTAGTAGGGGCTAGCGGGAGGAGAGAGACCCAGTACTTC	CASSLVGASGRRETQYF
TRBV19	NA	TRBD1	TRBJ2-7	TGTGCCAGTAGTAGACGGGACAGTAGCTCCTACGAGCAGTACTTC	CASSRRDSSSYEQYF
TRBV30	NA	NA	TRBJ2-7	TGTGCCTGGAGTGTGGCCGATACGTCCGAGCAGTACTTC	CAWSVADTSEQYF
TRBV7-2	NA	TRBD1	TRBJ2-7	TGTGCCAGCAGCTTAGTTCCCCACGCGACAGGGTCAACTTACGAGCAGTACTTC	CASSLVPHATGSTYEQYF
TRBV5-1	NA	NA	TRBJ2-6	TGCGCCAGCAGCTTGGACAGAACTTTCTCTGGGGCCAACGTCCTGACTTTC	CASSLDRTFSGANVLTF
TRBV7-9	NA	TRBD1	TRBJ1-1	TGTGCCAGCAGCTTAATAGACAGGGGAGAGGGAGCTTTCTTT	CASSLIDRGEGAFF
TRBV11-2	NA	NA	TRBJ2-7	TGTGCCAGCAGCTTAGTGAGGACATCCTACGAGCAGTACTTC	CASSLVRTSYEQYF
TRBV19	NA	TRBD1	TRBJ1-2	TGTGCCAGTAGTCCGGACAGGGGAGGAGGCTACACCTTC	CASSPDRGGGYTF
TRBV10-3	once	TRBD1	TRBJ2-7	TGTGCCATCAGTGATGCCCCCGGGACAGGCTCCTACGAGCAGTACTTC	CAISDAPGTGSYEQYF
TRBV18	NA	NA	TRBJ1-1	TGTGCCAGCTCACCCCGGGACACGAACTTTGAAGCTTTCTTT	CASSPRDTNFEAFF
TRBV7-9	NA	NA	TRBJ2-7	TGTGCCAGCAGCTTAACTGGTTACGAGCAGTACTTC	CASSLTGYEQYF
TRBV7-8	NA	TRBD2	TRBJ2-1	TGTGCCAGCAGCTTGGGTCGCGGCGGGAGGGACAATGAGCAGTTCTTC	CASSLGRGGRDNEQFF
TRBV7-9	NA	NA	TRBJ1-1	TGTGCCAGCAGCCAAGGGTTCGGCGGGTTCACTGAAGCTTTCTTT	CASSQGFGGFTEAFF
TRBV5-1	NA	NA	TRBJ2-2	TGCGCCAGCAGCTTGTCCGGGGCGGCCGGGGAGCTGTTTTTT	CASSLSGAAGELFF
TRBV6-5	NA	NA	TRBJ2-1	TGTGCCAGCAGCCGAGGGCACGGGTATGAGCAGTTCTTC	CASSRGHGYEQFF
TRBV2	few	NA	TRBJ2-7	TGTGCCAGCAGTCAAATGCCCTACGAGCAGTACTTC	CASSQMPYEQYF
TRBV28	NA	TRBD2	TRBJ2-3	TGTGCCAGCAACCTAGCGGGAGGGCCCTTAGATACGCAGTATTTT	CASNLAGGPLDTQYF
TRBV27	NA	NA	TRBJ2-3	TGTGCCAGCAGATATGGGGGGAGAGGAGATACGCAGTATTTT	CASRYGGRGDTQYF
TRBV4-3	NA	NA	TRBJ1-2	TGCGCCAGCAGCCAAGAGGCTGGGGCCCGCCGAAGCTATGGCTACACCTTC	CASSQEAGARRSYGYTF
TRBV6-1	NA	NA	TRBJ1-5	TGTGCCAGCAGTGAATTGGCCCCTGGAGGGCCAGGAAGGCCCCAGCATTTT	CASSELAPGGPGRPQHF
TRBV6-5	NA	TRBD1	TRBJ2-7	TGTGCCAGCAGTTACTCGCCTGGACAGGGCCCGCTCGAGCAGTACTTC	CASSYSPGQGPLEQYF
TRBV29-1	NA	NA	TRBJ1-2	TGCAGCGTTGTCCCCCGGGCGGGGGACTATGGCTACACCTTC	CSVVPRAGDYGYTF
TRBV18	NA	TRBD2	TRBJ2-2	TGTGCCAGCTCACCACTAGCGAGCGGGAGGAACACCGGGGAGCTGTTTTTT	CASSPLASGRNTGELFF
TRBV7-8	NA	TRBD1	TRBJ1-2	TGTGCCAGCAGCTTATTGGGAGGGGGCGACCAATATGGCTACACCTTC	CASSLLGGGDQYGYTF
TRBV25-1	NA	TRBD1	TRBJ1-4	TGTGCCAGCAACAGGGGGCTAGGAGAAAAACTGTTTTTT	CASNRGLGEKLFF
TRBV7-2	NA	TRBD2	TRBJ2-1	TGTGCCAGCAGCTTATTTCTAGCGGGAGCCAATGAGCAGTTCTTC	CASSLFLAGANEQFF
TRBV7-9	NA	NA	TRBJ2-7	TGTGCCAGCAGCTTAGCCGGAGCCTACTACGAGCAGTACTTC	CASSLAGAYYEQYF